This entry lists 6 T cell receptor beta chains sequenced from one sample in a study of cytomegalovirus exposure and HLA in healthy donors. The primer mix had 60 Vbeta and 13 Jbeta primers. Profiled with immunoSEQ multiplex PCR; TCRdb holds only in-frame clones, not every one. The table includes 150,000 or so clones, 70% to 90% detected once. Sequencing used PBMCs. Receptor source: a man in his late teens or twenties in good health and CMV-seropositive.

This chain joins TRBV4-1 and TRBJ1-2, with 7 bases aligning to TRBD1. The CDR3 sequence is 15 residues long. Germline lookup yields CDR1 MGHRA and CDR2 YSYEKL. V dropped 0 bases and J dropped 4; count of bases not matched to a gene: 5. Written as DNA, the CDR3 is TGCGCCAGCAGCCAAGAAGGAGGGACAGCCTATGGCTACACCTTC. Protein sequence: CASSQEGGTAYGYTF.

CDR3 DNA: TGCAGCGTTGAAGTCCGTCCGGGGGGGTGGGAGACCCAGTACTTC. Translating it yields CSVEVRPGGWETQYF. This chain uses TRBV29-1 with TRBJ2-5, with 8 bases lining up with TRBD2. The CDR3 runs 15 residues. The germline CDR1 and CDR2 sequences are SQVTM and ANQGSEA. The junction had 9 bases not matched to a gene; V was cut back by 1 base and J by 5 bases.

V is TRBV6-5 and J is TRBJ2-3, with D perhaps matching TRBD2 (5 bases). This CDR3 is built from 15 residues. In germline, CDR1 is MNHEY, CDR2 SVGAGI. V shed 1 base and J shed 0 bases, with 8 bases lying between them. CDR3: CASSYYSGSTDTQYF. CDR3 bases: TGTGCCAGCAGTTACTACTCGGGAAGCACAGATACGCAGTATTTT.

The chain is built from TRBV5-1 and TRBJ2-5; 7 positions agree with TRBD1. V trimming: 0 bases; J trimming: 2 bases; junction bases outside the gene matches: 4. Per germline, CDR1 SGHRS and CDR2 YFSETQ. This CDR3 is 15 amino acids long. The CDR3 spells CASSLDGTVQETQYF. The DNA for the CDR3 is TGCGCCAGCAGCTTGGACGGGACAGTTCAAGAGACCCAGTACTTC.

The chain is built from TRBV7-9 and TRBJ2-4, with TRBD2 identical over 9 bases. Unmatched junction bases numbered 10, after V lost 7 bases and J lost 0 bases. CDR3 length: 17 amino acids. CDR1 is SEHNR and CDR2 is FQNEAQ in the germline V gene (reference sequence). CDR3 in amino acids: CASTKTSGAIAKNIQYF. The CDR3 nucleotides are TGTGCCAGCACCAAGACTAGCGGAGCAATAGCCAAAAACATTCAGTACTTC.

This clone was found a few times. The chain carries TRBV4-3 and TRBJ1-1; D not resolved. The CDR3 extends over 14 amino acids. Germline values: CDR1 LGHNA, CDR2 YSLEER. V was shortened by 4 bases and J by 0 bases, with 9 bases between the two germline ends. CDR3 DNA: TGCGCCAGCAGCCTAGGCACAGTGAACACTGAAGCTTTCTTT. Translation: CASSLGTVNTEAFF.